This entry concerns a single T cell receptor (beta chain). This entry belongs to a study of T cell changes during pregnancy in multiple sclerosis. The J segment lost 5 bases and the V segment lost 8 bases, leaving 7 bases of the junction unmatched. The CDR3 covers 14 residues. Germline CDR1 reads SQVTM; CDR2 reads ANQGSEA. Clones were read by immunoSEQ multiplex PCR, and TCRdb kept only the in-frame ones, dropping some. The sample holds around 57,000 clones, 91% seen once. J is TRBJ2-2 and V is TRBV29-1; TRBD2 matches 11 bases. The sequence was obtained from a female donor in good health, enrolled as a control in a pregnancy study. The specimen comprised peripheral blood, sampled in the third trimester of pregnancy. The CDR3 bases are TGCAGCTCGTTGACTAGCGGGGCAACCGGGGAGCTGTTTTTT. Translated: CSSLTSGATGELFF.